The 28 T cell receptor beta chains listed next were all sequenced from one sample in a study of T cell repertoires in ileal Crohn's disease. Produced via immunoSEQ multiplex PCR; TCRdb's table is partial and in-frame only. The table has fewer than 20,000 clones, 60% seen once. Material: ileal tissue. The receptor source for this set is an adult with Crohn's disease.

Concerning this clone: Germline is not matched at one junction end, which may reflect a read error. J is TRBJ1-5 and V is TRBV2, with D perhaps TRBD1 (5 bases). The V gene's germline CDR1 is SNHLY and CDR2 FYNNEI. The CDR3 length is 13 residues. CDR3 region: CAGRQYSNQPQHF. The CDR3 region has the DNA TGTGCCGGCAGACAGTATAGCAATCAGCCCCAGCATTTT.

The gene calls are TRBV19 and TRBJ2-5, with 13 bases fitting TRBD2. Germline trimming cut 5 bases from V and 10 bases from J; bases unmatched to any gene: 7. CDR3 length: 14 residues. Germline V lookup: CDR1 LNHDA, CDR2 SQIVND (reference sequence). CDR3 coding DNA: TGTGCCAGTAGTCCGGGGACTAGCGGGAAAGACCAGTACTTC. Amino acid sequence: CASSPGTSGKDQYF.

This clone was observed a single time. The gene calls are TRBV30 and TRBJ2-1; D unclear. Per the germline V gene, CDR1 is GTSNPN and CDR2 is SVGIG (reference sequence). The CDR3 consists of 11 residues. V was clipped by 3 bases and J by 9 bases, with 9 bases between them. The CDR3 sequence: CAWSPSVEQFF. CDR3 in DNA: TGTGCCTGGAGCCCTAGTGTTGAGCAGTTCTTC.

The chain uses TRBV10-1 and TRBJ2-1; 14 nucleotides match TRBD2. Germline loops: CDR1 WNHNN, CDR2 SYGVQD (reference sequence). CDR3 length equals 15 residues. The V gene end was trimmed by 4 bases and the J gene end by 7 bases; junction bases not matched to a gene: 3. Written as DNA, the CDR3 is TGCGCCAGCAGTGGAGGGACTAGCGGGAGTAATGAGCAGTTCTTC. Translating gives CASSGGTSGSNEQFF.

The rearrangement joins TRBV28 to TRBJ2-2, with 10 bases fitting TRBD1. The CDR3 is 14 residues long. J gave up 7 bases and V 5 bases, and 4 bases lay outside the gene matches. Germline CDR1 is MDHEN and CDR2 is SYDVKM. The CDR3 protein is CASSQGQGYGELFF. CDR3 DNA sequence: TGTGCCAGCAGTCAGGGACAGGGGTACGGGGAGCTGTTTTTT.

The genes are TRBV25-1 and TRBJ2-7; 10 bases line up with TRBD2. Germline CDR1 MGHDK, CDR2 SYGVNS. This CDR3 contains 15 residues. Trimming removed 8 bases from V and 2 bases from J; junction bases left unmatched: 9. The CDR3 region has the DNA TGTGCCAGCGGGATGGCACTAGCGGGAACCTACGAGCAGTACTTC. Translated: CASGMALAGTYEQYF.

The chain employs TRBV5-6 and TRBJ2-1; maybe TRBD1 (6 bases). CDR1 is SGHDT and CDR2 is YYEEEE in the germline V gene. Deletions cut 3 bases from V and 0 bases from J, with 13 bases between. The CDR3 totals 16 residues. CDR3: CASSYRDRSSYNEQFF. The CDR3 DNA follows: TGTGCCAGCAGCTACCGCGACAGGAGCTCCTACAATGAGCAGTTCTTC.

This clone has a handful of counts. V usage is TRBV18 and J usage is TRBJ1-5; a possible D gene is TRBD1 (6 bases). The V end lost 3 bases, the J end lost 3 bases, and 15 bases lay between the germline ends. The CDR3 runs 16 residues. Per germline, CDR1 KGHSH and CDR2 LQKENI. CDR3 sequence: CASSPGTGRVNQPQHF. The CDR3 DNA is TGTGCCAGCTCACCCGGTACAGGGAGGGTCAATCAGCCCCAGCATTTT.

The V and J genes are TRBV4-2 and TRBJ2-1; 10 positions match TRBD1. This CDR3 is 15 amino acids long. Germline lookup yields CDR1 LGHNA and CDR2 YNFKEQ. The J segment lost 8 bases and the V segment lost 1 base, leaving 5 bases of the junction unmatched. The CDR3 bases are TGTGCCAGCAGCCAAGTGGGACAGGGGCGGGATGAGCAGTTCTTC. Residues: CASSQVGQGRDEQFF.

The chain carries TRBV18 and TRBJ1-2; 7 positions agree with TRBD1. The CDR3 extends over 13 amino acids. CDR1 is KGHSH and CDR2 is LQKENI in the germline V gene. J lost 7 bases, V lost 3 bases, and 5 bases had no gene match. The DNA for the CDR3 is TGTGCCAGCTCACCTTCCCACAGGGGTGGCTACACCTTC. Translated, it gives CASSPSHRGGYTF.

The rearrangement links TRBV2 to TRBJ1-2, with TRBD1 matching 7 bases. The J segment lost 0 bases and the V segment lost 3 bases, leaving 4 bases of the junction unmatched. The V gene's germline CDR1 is SNHLY and CDR2 FYNNEI. The CDR3 covers 15 residues. The chain's CDR3 is CASSEDRLSNYGYTF. The CDR3, as DNA: TGTGCCAGCAGTGAGGACAGGCTCTCTAACTATGGCTACACCTTC.

V usage is TRBV6-6 and J usage is TRBJ2-7, with TRBD2 identical over 11 bases. J was trimmed by 5 bases and V by 4 bases; bases with no gene match: 4. The germline V gene encodes CDR1 MNHNY and CDR2 SVGAGI (reference sequence). The CDR3 is 14 residues long. The DNA of the CDR3 is TGTGCCAGCAGTTTACTAGCGGGAGACAACGAGCAGTACTTC. It yields the protein CASSLLAGDNEQYF.

This sequence joins TRBV5-4 and TRBJ1-2; D possibly corresponds to TRBD1 (6 bases). The CDR3 is made up of 14 amino acids. The germline V gene has CDR1 SGHNT and CDR2 YYREEE (reference sequence). V was trimmed by 4 bases and J by 8 bases, leaving 18 bases between them. CDR3 sequence (DNA): TGTGCCAGCAGCCCGGGGGGCGCATCGGTGGGCTACACCTTC. This gives the protein CASSPGGASVGYTF.

V gene TRBV4-3 combines with J gene TRBJ2-1; D remains ambiguous. Between the trimmed V and J ends, which lost 3 bases and 2 bases, there was a span of 23 bases. The germline V gene encodes CDR1 LGHNA and CDR2 YSLEER. CDR3 size: 19 residues. CDR3 sequence (DNA): TGCGCCAGCAGCCATGTCCGCTCCCGTTTAGCAAGAGCCTACAATGAGCAGTTCTTC. This translates into CASSHVRSRLARAYNEQFF.

This chain uses TRBV5-1 with TRBJ2-4; TRBD1 agrees at 9 bases. The V gene end was trimmed by 2 bases and the J gene end by 6 bases; junction bases not matched to a gene: 9. The CDR3 is 16 residues long. Looked up from germline, CDR1 is SGHRS and CDR2 is YFSETQ. CDR3 sequence (DNA): TGCGCCAGCAGCTTAGTTCGACAGGGGGGAGGAAACATTCAGTACTTC. Translating it yields CASSLVRQGGGNIQYF.

This clone was observed a handful of times. This sequence joins TRBV27 and TRBJ2-7, with 9 bases lining up with TRBD2. Germline CDR1 reads MNHEY; CDR2 reads SMNVEV (reference sequence). This CDR3 has 15 amino acids. V lost 8 bases and J lost 0; bases outside the gene matches: 8. Here the CDR3 DNA reads TGTGCCAGCGCCTTAGCGGGAGTTTCCTCCTACGAGCAGTACTTC. Protein: CASALAGVSSYEQYF.

The chain couples TRBV2 to TRBJ1-2, with D maybe TRBD1 (6 bases). The germline V gene encodes CDR1 SNHLY and CDR2 FYNNEI. The germline V and J ends were trimmed by 7 bases and 7 bases, with 13 bases remaining between them. The CDR3 has 12 residues. In DNA form, the CDR3 reads TGTGCCAGCACGATAAGGGACACTGGCTACACCTTC. Its translation: CASTIRDTGYTF.

V is TRBV5-5 and J is TRBJ1-5, with D possibly being TRBD1 (6 bases). From germline, CDR1 is SGHKS and CDR2 YYEKEE (reference sequence). V dropped 5 bases and J dropped 0 bases, with 12 bases sitting between them. CDR3 length equals 15 residues. The CDR3, as DNA: TGTGCCAGCAGATTAGGACAGTATAGCAATCAGCCCCAGCATTTT. Translation gives CASRLGQYSNQPQHF.

The chain uses TRBV28 and TRBJ1-2; D is uncertain. This CDR3 region has 12 residues. Germline V CDR1 and CDR2: MDHEN, SYDVKM. V lost 2 bases, J lost 10 bases, and 11 bases lay in between. CDR3 nucleotide sequence: TGTGCCAGCAGTTTAAGAGGGATGCCCTACACCTTC. This translates into CASSLRGMPYTF.

This chain connects TRBV6-4 to TRBJ1-5; the D gene is possibly TRBD1 (6 bases). The germline V gene has CDR1 MRHNA and CDR2 SNTAGT. This CDR3 is built from 20 residues. The V and J ends lost 8 bases and 1 base respectively, with 30 bases between them. The CDR3 here is CASASRTQGPVDWSNQPQHF. CDR3 DNA: TGTGCCAGCGCTTCCCGGACACAGGGACCGGTGGACTGGAGCAATCAGCCCCAGCATTTT.

The V gene is TRBV7-9, the J gene TRBJ2-7; 8 nucleotides match TRBD2. The CDR3 extends over 14 amino acids. Germline V gene data show CDR1 as SEHNR and CDR2 as FQNEAQ (reference sequence). V was clipped by 4 bases and J by 4 bases; unmatched bases: 6. DNA of the CDR3: TGTGCCAGCAGCTCAGCGGGAGACAATTACGAGCAGTACTTC. Encoded protein: CASSSAGDNYEQYF.

The V and J genes are TRBV28 and TRBJ2-7; the match to TRBD1 covers 7 bases. After removal of 4 bases from V and 3 bases from J, the junction contained 3 bases not matched to a gene. Germline CDR1 reads MDHEN; CDR2 reads SYDVKM. The CDR3 consists of 13 residues. CDR3 coding DNA: TGTGCCAGCAGTTCCGGGACAGACTACGAGCAGTACTTC. This sequence encodes CASSSGTDYEQYF.

CDR3 coding DNA: TGCGCCAGCAGCTTAGATCAGGGTGGCTCTGGAAACACCATATATTTT. As protein: CASSLDQGGSGNTIYF. The rearrangement joins TRBV5-1 to TRBJ1-3, with D possibly TRBD1 on 5 matching bases. The germline V gene has CDR1 SGHRS and CDR2 YFSETQ. The CDR3 has 16 residues. V lost 2 bases, J lost 0 bases, and 12 bases lay in between.

This clone was counted between two and nine times. The chain couples TRBV18 to TRBJ1-2; maybe TRBD1 (5 bases). V was shortened by 3 bases and J by 0 bases, with 11 bases between the two germline ends. The CDR3 is 15 residues long. Germline V CDR1 and CDR2: KGHSH, LQKENI. CDR3 DNA: TGTGCCAGCTCACCCCTCAGGGAAGCTAACTATGGCTACACCTTC. It codes for CASSPLREANYGYTF.

The chain employs TRBV29-1 and TRBJ2-5; 9 bases map to TRBD2. CDR1 is SQVTM, CDR2 ANQGSEA, per germline. The junction had 5 bases not matched to a gene; V was cut back by 7 bases and J by 2 bases. This CDR3 contains 13 residues. CDR3 residues: CSETSGLQETQYF. The CDR3 nucleotides are TGCAGCGAGACTAGCGGTCTACAAGAGACCCAGTACTTC.

V usage is TRBV6-5 and J usage is TRBJ1-1; 7 bases agree with TRBD1. The CDR3 loop spans 12 amino acids. The ends lost 4 bases at V and 8 bases at J; junction bases unmatched: 4. Germline CDR1 reads MNHEY; CDR2 reads SVGAGI. The CDR3 region has the DNA TGTGCCAGCAGTTTCCGACAGGGAGAAGCTTTCTTT. Its protein is CASSFRQGEAFF.

This chain connects TRBV5-1 to TRBJ1-5; D perhaps matches TRBD1 (6 bases). CDR1 and CDR2 (germline): SGHRS, YFSETQ. Trimming removed 0 bases from V and 6 bases from J, with 10 bases in between. CDR3 length equals 14 residues. DNA for the CDR3: TGCGCCAGCAGCTTGGGAGGGGGGGTTCAGCCCCAGCATTTT. As protein: CASSLGGGVQPQHF.

J is TRBJ2-7 and V is TRBV19; 11 bases align to TRBD1. Per the germline V gene, CDR1 is LNHDA and CDR2 is SQIVND (reference sequence). The length of the CDR3 is 15 residues. With V trimmed by 4 bases and J by 5 bases, 7 bases remained unmatched. The CDR3 loop is CASSNGQGAGDEQYF. The DNA of the CDR3 is TGTGCCAGTAGTAACGGACAGGGGGCGGGAGACGAGCAGTACTTC.